The 20 T cell receptor beta chains in this list originate from one sample, sequenced in a study of blood T cell repertoires in COVID-19. The data were produced by immunoSEQ multiplex PCR, yet TCRdb's version contains in-frame clones alone and is incomplete. The sample has about 210,000 clones, about 87% seen once. The sequenced sample was PBMCs or T cells enriched from blood (not recorded which). The origin of the receptors is a young man with acute COVID-19.

The chain recombines TRBV4-1 with TRBJ1-1; D gene uncertain. The germline V gene encodes CDR1 MGHRA and CDR2 YSYEKL. The CDR3 runs 13 residues. The ends were cut back, 0 bases at V and 4 bases at J, with 6 bases in the middle. CDR3 sequence reads: CASSQDRFTEAFF. The CDR3 DNA reads TGCGCCAGCAGCCAAGATCGGTTCACTGAAGCTTTCTTT.

The chain is built from TRBV6-5 and TRBJ2-7, with 9 bases matching TRBD1. The germline gives CDR1 MNHEY, CDR2 SVGAGI. CDR3 size: 14 residues. Unmatched junction bases numbered 10, after V lost 8 bases and J lost 5 bases. The CDR3 is CASSTGQGLNEQYF. The CDR3 nucleotides read TGTGCCAGCTCCACTGGACAGGGGCTTAACGAGCAGTACTTC.

This chain uses TRBV28 with TRBJ1-3; D gene ambiguous. V dropped 3 bases and J dropped 4 bases, with 4 bases sitting between them. The germline V gene encodes CDR1 MDHEN and CDR2 SYDVKM. The CDR3 extends over 12 amino acids. The CDR3 loop reads CASSFAGNTIYF. The DNA for the CDR3 is TGTGCCAGCAGTTTCGCGGGAAACACCATATATTTT.

This chain connects TRBV27 to TRBJ2-4; 7 bases are a match to TRBD1. The CDR3 totals 13 residues. The germline V gene encodes CDR1 MNHEY and CDR2 SMNVEV (reference sequence). V trimming: 7 bases; J trimming: 6 bases; junction bases outside the gene matches: 6. CDR3 nucleotides: TGTGCCAGCAAGGGACAGTCAACAAACATTCAGTACTTC. This translates into CASKGQSTNIQYF.

This chain links TRBV7-2 with TRBJ1-1, with TRBD1 as a possible D gene (5 bases). V lost 6 bases to trimming and J lost 1 base, with 21 bases between them. The length of the CDR3 is 17 residues. Looked up from germline, CDR1 is SGHTA and CDR2 is FQGNSA. The CDR3 bases are TGTGCCAGCAGTTCTTGGTCAAGGGGTGGGCCGAACACTGAAGCTTTCTTT. It yields the protein CASSSWSRGGPNTEAFF.

The CDR3 loop is CASSWEQQNTEAFF. The CDR3 DNA reads as TGTGCCAGCAGTTGGGAGCAGCAGAACACTGAAGCTTTCTTT. The chain is built from TRBV6-6 and TRBJ1-1; D not certain. V lost 4 bases to trimming and J lost 1 base, with 10 bases between them. This CDR3 spans 14 amino acids. Germline V gene sequence: CDR1 MNHNY, CDR2 SVGAGI (reference sequence).

The genes are TRBV5-1 and TRBJ2-5, with 11 bases identical to TRBD1. Trimming removed 3 bases from V and 2 bases from J; junction bases left unmatched: 9. The germline CDR1 and CDR2 sequences are SGHRS and YFSETQ. The CDR3 spans 17 residues. In DNA form, the CDR3 reads TGCGCCAGCAGCTGGACCGGGACAGGGGGTCCTCAAGAGACCCAGTACTTC. Protein: CASSWTGTGGPQETQYF. Complete variable domain (other parts from reference TRBV5-1 and TRBJ2-5): KAGVTQTPRYLIKTRGQQVTLSCSPISGHRSVSWYQQTPGQGLQFLFEYFSETQRNKGNFPGRFSGRQFSNSRSEMNVSTLELGDSALYLCASSWTGTGGPQETQYFGPGTRLLVL.

The V and J genes are TRBV24-1 and TRBJ1-1; D is unresolved. Germline CDR1 KGHDR, CDR2 SFDVKD. The CDR3 length is 12 residues. Trimming pared 4 bases from V and 8 bases from J, leaving 10 bases between. The CDR3 bases are TGTGCCACCAGTGAAGACGGGAGAGAAGCTTTCTTT. Protein product: CATSEDGREAFF.

The rearrangement links TRBV27 to TRBJ2-3; D remains unclear. Trimming took 6 bases from V and 5 from J, leaving 9 bases between them. Germline CDR1 reads MNHEY; CDR2 reads SMNVEV (reference sequence). This CDR3 has 12 residues. The CDR3 coding sequence is TGTGCCAGCAGCTCTAGAGGAGATACGCAGTATTTT. This codes for CASSSRGDTQYF.

The V gene is TRBV27, the J gene TRBJ2-4; a weak D match, TRBD1 (5 bases). The germline CDR1 and CDR2 sequences are MNHEY and SMNVEV (reference sequence). Trimming pared 5 bases from V and 1 base from J, leaving 9 bases between. This CDR3 comprises 14 residues. CDR3 coding DNA: TGTGCCAGCAGTCAGCAGGGTGCCAAAAACATTCAGTACTTC. Translating gives CASSQQGAKNIQYF.

The V call is TRBV29-1, the J call TRBJ1-1; D perhaps matches TRBD1 (5 bases). With 6 bases removed from V and 5 bases from J, the gap between germline ends came to 13 bases. CDR1 SQVTM and CDR2 ANQGSEA come from the germline V gene. This CDR3 spans 12 amino acids. The CDR3 DNA is TGCAGCGTGAAAGTTGGGGCAACTGAAGCTTTCTTT. Translation gives CSVKVGATEAFF.

The chain combines TRBV10-1 with TRBJ2-7; 11 bases agree with TRBD2. Trimming took 6 bases from V and 6 from J; bases not matched to a gene: 10. This CDR3 is 15 amino acids long. Germline assignment: CDR1 WNHNN and CDR2 SYGVQD (reference sequence). This chain's CDR3 is CASSQDYLAGGEQYF. CDR3 DNA: TGCGCCAGCAGCCAAGACTATCTAGCGGGAGGCGAGCAGTACTTC.

The V call is TRBV20-1, the J call TRBJ1-5; 10 bases are a match to TRBD1. Germline loops: CDR1 DFQATT, CDR2 SNEGSKA (reference sequence). The CDR3 length is 15 residues. The ends lost 3 bases at V and 2 bases at J; junction bases unmatched: 4. The CDR3 here is CSASSGTGGNQPQHF. Written as DNA, the CDR3 is TGCAGTGCTAGTTCCGGGACAGGGGGCAATCAGCCCCAGCATTTT.

This clone has only a few counts. The chain links TRBV28 to TRBJ1-2, with TRBD1 matching over 9 bases. V trimming: 2 bases; J trimming: 5 bases; junction bases outside the gene matches: 6. Per the germline V gene, CDR1 is MDHEN and CDR2 is SYDVKM. This CDR3 is built from 15 residues. CDR3 coding DNA: TGTGCCAGCAGTTTAAGGGACAGGGACCTTTATGGCTACACCTTC. This sequence encodes CASSLRDRDLYGYTF.

V and J are TRBV7-3 and TRBJ2-7; TRBD2 matches 13 bases. Trimming removed 4 bases from V and 6 bases from J; junction bases left unmatched: 3. Germline V lookup: CDR1 SGHTA, CDR2 FQGTGA. CDR3 length: 14 residues. The CDR3 nucleotides are TGTGCCAGCAGCTCAGGACTAGCGGGAGCCGAGCAGTACTTC. Translated, it gives CASSSGLAGAEQYF.

The chain couples TRBV7-3 to TRBJ2-3; 10 bases are a match to TRBD2. The length of the CDR3 is 16 residues. The V gene's germline CDR1 is SGHTA and CDR2 FQGTGA. The V and J ends lost 5 bases and 4 bases, in that order; junction bases with no gene match: 9. CDR3 protein: CASSQASGSRSDTQYF. Here the CDR3 DNA reads TGTGCCAGCAGCCAGGCTAGCGGGAGTCGGTCAGATACGCAGTATTTT.

This sequence joins TRBV7-9 and TRBJ2-1; 8 bases map to TRBD2. Germline trimming cut 1 base from V and 4 bases from J; bases unmatched to any gene: 15. Germline loops: CDR1 SEHNR, CDR2 FQNEAQ (reference sequence). The CDR3 is 19 residues long. The DNA of the CDR3 is TGTGCCAGCAGCTTAGTGGTCCTAGCGGGTCGGACGGGTTACAATGAGCAGTTCTTC. Its protein product is CASSLVVLAGRTGYNEQFF. The full variable domain, in which reference TRBV7-9 and TRBJ2-1 provide the parts outside the CDR3, is DTGVSQNPRHKITKRGQNVTFRCDPISEHNRLYWYRQTLGQGPEFLTYFQNEAQLEKSRLLSDRFSAERPKGSFSTLEIQRTEQGDSAMYLCASSLVVLAGRTGYNEQFFGPGTRLTVL.

The chain has TRBV28 and TRBJ2-7; 13 nucleotides match TRBD2. The CDR3 is 16 amino acids. Germline CDR1 MDHEN, CDR2 SYDVKM. V lost 0 bases, J lost 2 bases, and 1 base stayed unmatched. CDR3 amino acids: CASSLWGTSGAYEQYF. DNA of the CDR3: TGTGCCAGCAGTTTATGGGGGACTAGCGGGGCCTACGAGCAGTACTTC. Full variable domain (outside the CDR3, taken from reference TRBV28 and TRBJ2-7): DVKVTQSSRYLVKRTGEKVFLECVQDMDHENMFWYRQDPGLGLRLIYFSYDVKMKEKGDIPEGYSVSREKKERFSLILESASTNQTSMYLCASSLWGTSGAYEQYFGPGTRLTVT.

The CDR3 DNA reads as TGTGCCAGCAGTTCAACGGGACAGGGGCCCTCTAACTATGGCTACACCTTC. Amino acids: CASSSTGQGPSNYGYTF. This chain links TRBV27 with TRBJ1-2, with 10 bases fitting TRBD1. The V segment lost 4 bases and the J segment 0 bases; nucleotides outside the gene matches: 8. Germline lookup yields CDR1 MNHEY and CDR2 SMNVEV (reference sequence). The CDR3 totals 17 residues.

V and J are TRBV28 and TRBJ2-7, with D maybe TRBD1 (6 bases). Germline V gene data show CDR1 as MDHEN and CDR2 as SYDVKM. V was trimmed by 6 bases and J by 5 bases, leaving 14 bases between them. The CDR3 contains 13 residues. CDR3 region: CASSPSGVDEQYF. The DNA for the CDR3 is TGTGCCAGCAGCCCATCAGGGGTCGACGAGCAGTACTTC.